A selection of T cell receptor beta chains follows, all from one sample in a study of blood T cell repertoires in COVID-19. Libraries were prepared by immunoSEQ multiplex PCR; TCRdb keeps only in-frame clonotypes and omits some of them. The sample lists about 62,000 clones, more than 55% seen once, with about half in the top ten. The sequenced sample was PBMCs or T cells enriched from blood (not recorded which). These receptors originate from an older woman who had been exposed to COVID-19. The CDR3 runs from the conserved cysteine through the conserved F or W. The D gene is left open where the match is weak. Size tells how often a clone was seen (once, few, many) or the class of an expanded clone, and some rows leave it out.

length,V,D,size,J,CDR3,DNA
15,TRBV7-3,.,.,TRBJ2-3,CASSLAGATTDTQYF,TGTGCCAGCAGCTTAGCAGGGGCAACGACAGATACGCAGTATTTT
13,TRBV30,TRBD1,.,TRBJ1-2,CAWGQGLNYGYTF,TGTGCCTGGGGACAGGGACTGAACTATGGCTACACCTTC
14,TRBV19,TRBD1,.,TRBJ1-6,CASSITGDNSPLHF,TGTGCCAGTAGTATAACAGGGGACAATTCACCCCTCCACTTT
18,TRBV5-1,TRBD1,.,TRBJ1-5,CASSLGQGKSLGHQPQHF,TGCGCCAGCAGCCTAGGACAGGGAAAGTCTTTAGGACATCAGCCCCAGCATTTT
14,TRBV15,.,few,TRBJ1-3,CATSTGGTGNTIYF,TGTGCCACCAGCACGGGGGGTACTGGAAACACCATATATTTT
14,TRBV27,.,few,TRBJ2-3,CASTTWQVTDTQYF,TGTGCCAGCACCACTTGGCAGGTCACAGATACGCAGTATTTT
12,TRBV3-1/TRBV3-2,.,few,TRBJ1-1,CASSQGQGIAFF,TGTGCCAGCAGCCAAGGTCAGGGAATCGCTTTCTTT
16,TRBV4-2,.,.,TRBJ1-2,CASSQESDAGSYGYTF,TGTGCCAGCAGCCAAGAATCGGACGCTGGGAGCTATGGCTACACCTTC
13,TRBV29-1,TRBD2,.,TRBJ2-5,CSVDRGGEGTQYF,TGCAGCGTGGACCGCGGGGGGGAGGGGACCCAGTACTTC
14,TRBV7-9,TRBD1,.,TRBJ1-1,CASSFDRGDTEAFF,TGTGCCAGCAGCTTCGACAGGGGAGACACTGAAGCTTTCTTT
15,TRBV28,.,.,TRBJ1-6,CASSFSERRSSPLHF,TGTGCCAGCAGTTTTTCGGAGCGGAGGAGTTCACCCCTCCACTTT
16,TRBV29-1,.,.,TRBJ1-2,CSVGSVGRGKSDGYTF,TGCAGCGTGGGGTCAGTGGGTAGGGGGAAAAGCGATGGCTACACCTTC
15,TRBV5-1,TRBD1,.,TRBJ1-6,CASTPRDSRNSPLHF,TGCGCCAGCACCCCGCGGGACAGTCGGAATTCACCCCTCCACTTT
13,TRBV7-8,.,.,TRBJ2-5,CASSTYRVETQYF,TGTGCCAGCAGCACTTACAGGGTGGAGACCCAGTACTTC
18,TRBV5-1,TRBD1,.,TRBJ2-3,CASSRTSSSTGVTDTQYF,TGCGCCAGCAGCCGTACATCCTCATCAACAGGGGTCACAGATACGCAGTATTTT
14,TRBV2,TRBD1,once,TRBJ2-2,CASSGTGRVGELFF,TGTGCCAGCAGCGGGACAGGGAGAGTCGGGGAGCTGTTTTTT
17,TRBV19,.,.,TRBJ1-5,CAAQSHGGPGSNQPQHF,TGTGCCGCCCAATCCCACGGGGGGCCTGGGAGCAATCAGCCCCAGCATTTT
18,TRBV5-1,TRBD2,.,TRBJ2-3,CASSPGLAGGQSTDTQYF,TGCGCCAGCAGCCCCGGACTAGCGGGGGGGCAAAGCACAGATACGCAGTATTTT
17,TRBV18,.,.,TRBJ2-2,CASSPGPGAGQAGELFF,TGTGCCAGCTCACCGGGTCCGGGAGCAGGGCAGGCCGGGGAGCTGTTTTTT
18,TRBV30,TRBD2,.,TRBJ2-6,CAWSFWLAGVSGANVLTF,TGTGCCTGGAGTTTCTGGCTAGCGGGAGTGTCAGGGGCCAACGTCCTGACTTTC
14,TRBV7-6,.,.,TRBJ1-1,CASSLKDRDTEAFF,TGTGCCAGCAGCTTAAAGGACAGAGACACTGAAGCTTTCTTT
13,TRBV29-1,.,.,TRBJ1-5,CSVGQGSNQPQHF,TGCAGCGTTGGTCAGGGTAGCAATCAGCCCCAGCATTTT
18,TRBV9,TRBD1,few,TRBJ1-1,CASSVGPGQGGGGSEAFF,TGTGCCAGCAGCGTAGGACCGGGACAGGGAGGTGGTGGGTCTGAAGCTTTCTTT
13,TRBV30,.,.,TRBJ1-5,CAWSETPNQPQHF,TGTGCCTGGAGTGAGACACCGAATCAGCCCCAGCATTTT
13,TRBV12-3/TRBV12-4,.,few,TRBJ2-7,CASSLGPGGEQYF,TGTGCCAGCAGTTTAGGCCCCGGGGGCGAGCAGTACTTC
13,TRBV5-1,.,.,TRBJ1-1,CASSREPNTEAFF,TGCGCCAGCAGCCGGGAACCCAACACTGAAGCTTTCTTT
13,TRBV2,TRBD1,.,TRBJ1-3,CASTLDRVDTIYF,TGTGCCAGCACCCTCGACAGGGTAGACACCATATATTTT
14,TRBV5-5,.,.,TRBJ1-4,CASSLQGPGEKLFF,TGTGCCAGCAGCTTGCAGGGTCCGGGCGAAAAACTGTTTTTT
12,TRBV12-5,.,.,TRBJ1-1,CASGQDSERAFF,TGTGCTAGTGGCCAGGACAGTGAGAGAGCTTTCTTT
14,TRBV19,.,.,TRBJ2-3,CASSRDSRTDTQYF,TGTGCCAGTAGCCGGGATTCTCGCACAGATACGCAGTATTTT
15,TRBV4-1,.,.,TRBJ1-3,CASSQSRFLGNTIYF,TGCGCCAGCAGCCAATCTCGGTTTTTAGGAAACACCATATATTTT
13,TRBV24-1,.,few,TRBJ2-1,CATSDGGRPEQFF,TGTGCCACCAGTGATGGTGGCAGGCCTGAGCAGTTCTTC
13,TRBV30,TRBD1,many,TRBJ1-2,CAWSGQGAYGYTF,TGTGCCTGGAGCGGACAGGGGGCGTATGGCTACACCTTC
15,TRBV5-4,.,once,TRBJ1-3,CASSLIDSSGNTIYF,TGTGCCAGCAGCTTGATCGACAGCTCTGGAAACACCATATATTTT
14,TRBV30,TRBD2,once,TRBJ2-1,CAWSTGTSSVEQFF,TGTGCCTGGAGTACCGGGACTAGTAGCGTTGAGCAGTTCTTC
14,TRBV5-1,.,once,TRBJ1-2,CASRKGTQGSGYTF,TGCGCCAGCAGGAAGGGGACACAGGGAAGCGGCTACACCTTC
13,TRBV28,.,.,TRBJ2-2,CASSLGNTGELFF,TGTGCCAGCAGTCTCGGGAACACCGGGGAGCTGTTTTTT
11,TRBV19,.,.,TRBJ1-2,CASSYGYGYTF,TGTGCCAGTAGTTACGGCTATGGCTACACCTTC
14,TRBV6-2/TRBV6-3,.,.,TRBJ1-5,CASSDPGQNQPQHF,TGTGCCAGCAGCGACCCAGGGCAGAATCAGCCCCAGCATTTT
15,TRBV19,TRBD1,once,TRBJ2-4,CASSDQGAGKNIQYF,TGTGCCAGTAGCGATCAGGGGGCGGGCAAAAACATTCAGTACTTC
13,TRBV5-5,TRBD1,.,TRBJ1-1,CASSTTGATEAFF,TGTGCCAGCAGCACGACAGGGGCCACTGAAGCTTTCTTT
14,TRBV3-1/TRBV3-2,.,.,TRBJ1-1,CASSQASGKYEAFF,TGTGCCAGCAGCCAGGCGTCAGGGAAATATGAAGCTTTCTTT
16,TRBV5-1,TRBD2,.,TRBJ2-7,CASSSQLAGGSYEQYF,TGCGCCAGCAGCTCCCAGCTAGCGGGGGGGAGCTACGAGCAGTACTTC
17,TRBV27,TRBD2,.,TRBJ2-7,CASSSLKTTSGSHEQYF,TGTGCCAGCAGTTCGCTCAAAACGACTAGCGGGAGCCACGAGCAGTACTTC
15,TRBV7-2,.,.,TRBJ2-5,CASSRLWDNQETQYF,TGTGCCAGCAGTCGTCTTTGGGACAACCAAGAGACCCAGTACTTC
13,TRBV6-4,TRBD1,.,TRBJ1-6,CASGGQVNSPLHF,TGTGCCAGCGGAGGACAGGTAAATTCACCCCTCCACTTT
12,TRBV5-1,TRBD1,.,TRBJ1-6,CASSRDSAPLHF,TGCGCCAGCAGCCGGGACAGTGCACCCCTCCACTTT
14,TRBV6-5,.,few,TRBJ1-4,CASSYGTYNEKLFF,TGTGCCAGCAGTTACGGGACATATAATGAAAAACTGTTTTTT
15,TRBV4-1,.,.,TRBJ2-7,CASSQDSARTYEQYF,TGCGCCAGCAGCCAAGATTCCGCCAGAACATACGAGCAGTACTTC
14,TRBV28,TRBD2,.,TRBJ2-7,CASSRTSGAYEQYF,TGTGCCAGCAGTCGGACTAGCGGGGCCTACGAGCAGTACTTC